This T cell receptor (beta chain) was obtained from a study of blood T cell repertoires in COVID-19. The overall study: Samples of COVID-19 (acute and convalescent) were obtained from the United States, Italy and Spain. Sources were T cells, B-cell-depleted T cells, or PBMCs; the material itself was cDNA or gDNA.

Profiled with immunoSEQ multiplex PCR; TCRdb holds only in-frame clones, not every one. The data contain more than 200,000 clones, 88% of them singletons. V was clipped by 6 bases and J by 2 bases, with 12 bases between them. The CDR3 has 14 amino acids. From germline, CDR1 is LNHDA and CDR2 SQIVND (reference sequence). Sample: peripheral blood. This receptor was identified in a man aged 35-49 years with acute or convalescent COVID-19. The chain links TRBV19 to TRBJ2-3; a possible D gene is TRBD2 (7 bases). CDR3 DNA sequence: TGTGCCAGTAGGCGGGGGCCATACACAGATACGCAGTATTTT. Its translation: CASRRGPYTDTQYF. Filled out from reference TRBV19 and TRBJ2-3, the complete variable domain reads DGGITQSPKYLFRKEGQNVTLSCEQNLNHDAMYWYRQDPGQGLRLIYYSQIVNDFQKGDIAEGYSVSREKKESFPLTVTSAQKNPTAFYLCASRRGPYTDTQYFGPGTRLTVL.